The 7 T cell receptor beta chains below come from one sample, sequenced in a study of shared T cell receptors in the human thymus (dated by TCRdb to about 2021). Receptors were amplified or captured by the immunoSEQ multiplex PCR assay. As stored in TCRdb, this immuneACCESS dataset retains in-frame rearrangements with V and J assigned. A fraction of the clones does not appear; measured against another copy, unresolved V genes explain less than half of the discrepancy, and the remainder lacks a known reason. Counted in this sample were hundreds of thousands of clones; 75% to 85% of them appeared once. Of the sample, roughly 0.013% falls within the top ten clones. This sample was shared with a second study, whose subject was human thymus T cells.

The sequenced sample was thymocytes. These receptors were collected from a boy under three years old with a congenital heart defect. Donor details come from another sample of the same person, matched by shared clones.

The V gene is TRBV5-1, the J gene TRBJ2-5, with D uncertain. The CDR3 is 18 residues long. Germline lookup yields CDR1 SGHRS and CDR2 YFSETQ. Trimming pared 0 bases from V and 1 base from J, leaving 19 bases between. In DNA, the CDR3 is TGCGCCAGCAGCTTGGGAGTAGGTGGCGGAGTCGGCCAAGAGACCCAGTACTTC. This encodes CASSLGVGGGVGQETQYF.

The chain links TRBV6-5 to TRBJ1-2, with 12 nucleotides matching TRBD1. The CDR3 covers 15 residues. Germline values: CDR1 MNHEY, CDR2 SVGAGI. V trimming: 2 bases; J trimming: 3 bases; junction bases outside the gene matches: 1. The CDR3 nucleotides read TGTGCCAGCAGTTACAGGGACAGGGGGCACTATGGCTACACCTTC. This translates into CASSYRDRGHYGYTF.

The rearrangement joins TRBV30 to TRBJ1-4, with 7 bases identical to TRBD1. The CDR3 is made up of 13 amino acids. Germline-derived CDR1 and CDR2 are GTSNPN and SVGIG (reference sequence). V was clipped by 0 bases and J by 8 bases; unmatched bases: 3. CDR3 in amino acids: CAWSVQQGEKLFF. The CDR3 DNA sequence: TGTGCCTGGAGTGTACAACAGGGGGAAAAACTGTTTTTT.

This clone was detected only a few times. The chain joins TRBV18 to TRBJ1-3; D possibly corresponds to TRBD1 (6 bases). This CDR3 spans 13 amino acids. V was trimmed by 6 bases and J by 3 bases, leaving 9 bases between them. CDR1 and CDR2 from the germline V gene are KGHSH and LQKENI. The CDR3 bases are TGTGCCAGCTCCCAGGGGAGTGGAAACACCATATATTTT. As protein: CASSQGSGNTIYF.

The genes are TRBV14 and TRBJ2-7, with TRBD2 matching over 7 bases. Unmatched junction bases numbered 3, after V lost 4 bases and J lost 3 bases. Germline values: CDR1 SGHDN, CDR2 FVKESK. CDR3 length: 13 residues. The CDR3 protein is CASSRDYNYEQYF. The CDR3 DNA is TGTGCCAGCAGCCGGGACTATAACTACGAGCAGTACTTC.

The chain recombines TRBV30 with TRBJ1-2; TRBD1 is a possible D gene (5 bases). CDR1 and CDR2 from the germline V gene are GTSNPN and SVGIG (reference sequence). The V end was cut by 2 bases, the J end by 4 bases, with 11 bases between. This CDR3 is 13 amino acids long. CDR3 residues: CAWSRQTLYGYTF. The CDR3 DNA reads TGTGCCTGGAGTAGACAGACCCTCTATGGCTACACCTTC.

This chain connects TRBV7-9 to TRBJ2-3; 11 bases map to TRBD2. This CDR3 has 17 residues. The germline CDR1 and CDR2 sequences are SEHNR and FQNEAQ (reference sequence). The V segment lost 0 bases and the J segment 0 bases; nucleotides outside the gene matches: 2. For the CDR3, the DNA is TGTGCCAGCAGCTTAGCAGCTAGCGGGAGGAGCACAGATACGCAGTATTTT. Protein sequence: CASSLAASGRSTDTQYF.